This T cell receptor (beta chain) emerged from a study of blood T cell repertoires in COVID-19. Across the whole study: COVID-19 samples from acute and convalescent phases originated in the United States, Italy and Spain. From T cells, B-cell-depleted T cells, or PBMCs came the material, which was cDNA or gDNA.

How the authors handled the data: Amplification of reference gene primers was used by the study to estimate nucleated cell counts. TCRdb's table, derived via immunoSEQ multiplex PCR, lists solely in-frame clones and lacks some. V and J calls and clone size are those listed in that table; D and trimming were worked out from the DNA. Of around 94,000 clones in the sample, around four fifths were seen once. The CDR3 is 16 residues long. CDR1 is SGDLS and CDR2 is YYNGEE in the germline V gene. V dropped 4 bases and J dropped 5; count of bases not matched to a gene: 9. The genes are TRBV9 and TRBJ1-6; 7 nucleotides match TRBD1. This receptor was obtained from a human donor in a cohort sampled during active COVID-19. The material sequenced was peripheral blood. Here the CDR3 DNA reads TGTGCCAGCAGCCCAAGACAGGGCACCAATAATTCACCCCTCCACTTT. It specifies CASSPRQGTNNSPLHF.